The 22 T cell receptor beta chains presented below share a single source sample, sequenced in a study of shared clonotypes between healthy human individuals. Sequencing was performed with immunoSEQ multiplex PCR; in TCRdb, only in-frame clones are kept and a portion is missing. The sample comprises 2,500,000 or so clones, 80% to 95% of which are singletons, and approximately 0.4% rests with the top ten. Sequencing was done on a sample of naive CD4+ T cells from PBMCs. The subset here: CD45RA+ positively selected. These TCRs come from a man younger than 30 in good health. Some clones in this sample may be carry-over from other donors' samples.

This chain uses TRBV5-4 with TRBJ2-7; D gene ambiguous. CDR1 is SGHNT, CDR2 YYREEE, per germline (reference sequence). The CDR3 sequence is 15 residues long. With 1 base removed from V and 11 bases from J, the gap between germline ends came to 22 bases. CDR3 protein: CASSLKSGLSAKKYF. The CDR3 nucleotides are TGTGCCAGCAGCTTGAAATCAGGTCTTTCGGCAAAGAAGTACTTC.

The chain uses TRBV5-4 and TRBJ2-1; 10 bases are a match to TRBD2. Germline-derived CDR1 and CDR2 are SGHNT and YYREEE (reference sequence). After removal of 5 bases from V and 8 bases from J, the junction contained 10 bases not matched to a gene. This CDR3 is 15 amino acids long. CDR3 amino acids: CASSSQLAGVYEQFF. In DNA, the CDR3 is TGTGCCAGCAGTTCCCAGCTAGCGGGAGTGTATGAGCAGTTCTTC.

This chain links TRBV9 with TRBJ2-5, with 15 bases matching TRBD2. The CDR3 has 16 amino acids. V dropped 3 bases and J dropped 4; count of bases not matched to a gene: 4. Germline values: CDR1 SGDLS, CDR2 YYNGEE. This chain's CDR3 is CASSAGLAGGPETQYF. The CDR3 DNA reads TGTGCCAGCAGCGCCGGACTAGCGGGAGGGCCAGAGACCCAGTACTTC.

The CDR3 DNA sequence: TGTGCCAGCAGTTCCTTGGGAGGGGGGAGGGGAAATGAGCAGTTCTTC. It specifies CASSSLGGGRGNEQFF. The genes are TRBV6-5 and TRBJ2-1, with D possibly TRBD2 on 7 matching bases. The CDR3 runs 16 residues. Germline V gene sequence: CDR1 MNHEY, CDR2 SVGAGI. V lost 4 bases and J 7 bases, leaving 20 bases between the germline ends.

About this clone: The sample contains more than one DNA sequence encoding this CDR3. The rearrangement joins TRBV29-1 to TRBJ2-7, with D perhaps matching TRBD2 (5 bases). CDR3 length equals 10 residues. Deletions cut 6 bases from V and 3 bases from J, with 6 bases between. The germline V gene has CDR1 SQVTM and CDR2 ANQGSEA. The CDR3 DNA sequence: TGCAGCGTGGGGAGCTACGAGCAGTACTTC. Amino acid sequence: CSVGSYEQYF.

V gene TRBV5-1 combines with J gene TRBJ2-7; perhaps TRBD1 as D (5 bases). Germline-derived CDR1 and CDR2 are SGHRS and YFSETQ. V was cut by 5 bases and J by 0 bases, with 12 bases left in between. The CDR3 sequence is 14 residues long. The CDR3 is CASRSRASSYEQYF. CDR3 coding DNA: TGCGCCAGCAGGTCCAGGGCGAGCTCCTACGAGCAGTACTTC.

The J gene is TRBJ2-7, the V gene TRBV5-8, with 9 nucleotides matching TRBD2. CDR3 length: 16 amino acids. Per germline, CDR1 SGHTS and CDR2 YDEGEE. The trim removed 4 bases at V and 0 bases at J, leaving 8 bases unmatched. The DNA of the CDR3 is TGTGCCAGCAGCCGCCTCCGAGCGGGAGGCTCCTACGAGCAGTACTTC. This translates into CASSRLRAGGSYEQYF.

The chain recombines TRBV28 with TRBJ1-6, with D possibly TRBD1 on 6 matching bases. V dropped 7 bases and J dropped 10 bases, with 14 bases sitting between them. Looked up from germline, CDR1 is MDHEN and CDR2 is SYDVKM. The CDR3 is 13 amino acids. The CDR3 nucleotides read TGTGCCAGCATCGTGCAGGGGAACTCACCCCTCCACTTT. Its protein product is CASIVQGNSPLHF.

This rearrangement joins TRBV10-3 to TRBJ1-5; D is perhaps TRBD1 (6 bases). V shed 3 bases and J shed 4 bases, with 13 bases lying between them. There are 15 residues in the CDR3. From germline, CDR1 is ENHRY and CDR2 SYGVKD. The CDR3 loop reads CAISEVGQGNQPQHF. In nucleotides, the CDR3 is TGTGCCATCAGTGAAGTCGGTCAGGGGAATCAGCCCCAGCATTTT.

This clone was seen a few times. This rearrangement joins TRBV18 to TRBJ1-1; perhaps TRBD1 as D (6 bases). Trimming shortened V by 5 bases and J by 7 bases, and 11 bases separated the two germline ends. This CDR3 contains 12 residues. Germline V CDR1 and CDR2: KGHSH, LQKENI. CDR3 nucleotides: TGTGCCAGCTCAGCGGACAGCTTTGAAGCTTTCTTT. This translates into CASSADSFEAFF.

The chain is built from TRBV5-1 and TRBJ2-7; D possibly corresponds to TRBD2 (6 bases). In germline, CDR1 is SGHRS, CDR2 YFSETQ. The CDR3 extends over 15 amino acids. V was trimmed by 1 base and J by 0 bases, leaving 11 bases between them. CDR3 bases: TGCGCCAGCAGCTTGATCGCGGGGAGCTCCTACGAGCAGTACTTC. Translated: CASSLIAGSSYEQYF.

The chain is built from TRBV7-2 and TRBJ2-3, with D perhaps TRBD1 (5 bases). The CDR3 spans 14 residues. V lost 2 bases and J 5 bases, leaving 11 bases between the germline ends. CDR1 SGHTA and CDR2 FQGNSA come from the germline V gene. CDR3 DNA sequence: TGTGCCAGCAGCTTACAGTGGGGCCAAGATACGCAGTATTTT. Its translation is CASSLQWGQDTQYF.

The chain carries TRBV7-3 and TRBJ1-1, with 8 bases aligning to TRBD1. The CDR3 loop spans 14 amino acids. Germline V gives CDR1 SGHTA, CDR2 FQGTGA. The trim removed 4 bases at V and 8 bases at J, leaving 9 bases unmatched. CDR3 protein: CASSSDRGAREAFF. The DNA for the CDR3 is TGTGCCAGCAGCTCAGACAGGGGCGCCCGAGAAGCTTTCTTT.

This chain links TRBV5-1 with TRBJ1-4; a weak D match, TRBD1 (5 bases). This CDR3 has 15 amino acids. CDR1 and CDR2 (germline): SGHRS, YFSETQ. The V end lost 2 bases, the J end lost 2 bases, and 10 bases lay between the germline ends. The CDR3: CASSLGVGTNEKLFF. For the CDR3, the DNA is TGCGCCAGCAGCTTAGGGGTCGGGACTAATGAAAAACTGTTTTTT.

This chain's CDR3 is CASSPGTSGRYEQYF. The CDR3 bases are TGTGCCAGCAGTCCCGGGACTAGCGGGAGGTACGAGCAGTACTTC. The rearrangement links TRBV6-5 to TRBJ2-5, with 15 bases that match TRBD2. The end of the DNA fits TRBJ2-7 better, so the J call may be wrong. In germline, CDR1 is MNHEY, CDR2 SVGAGI. This CDR3 has 15 residues.

Notes on this clone: Other DNA sequences in the sample encode the same CDR3. This chain links TRBV18 with TRBJ2-3; 9 bases agree with TRBD1. The germline V gene encodes CDR1 KGHSH and CDR2 LQKENI. Trimming removed 2 bases from V and 0 bases from J; junction bases left unmatched: 3. The CDR3 contains 16 residues. The CDR3 sequence: CASSPVGQGSTDTQYF. For the CDR3, the DNA is TGTGCCAGCTCACCAGTGGGACAGGGTAGCACAGATACGCAGTATTTT.

The gene calls are TRBV10-3 and TRBJ2-5; 9 positions agree with TRBD1. This CDR3 is 14 amino acids long. The V segment lost 0 bases and the J segment 4 bases; nucleotides outside the gene matches: 0. Germline-derived CDR1 and CDR2 are ENHRY and SYGVKD. The CDR3: CAISESGQGETQYF. For the CDR3, the DNA is TGTGCCATCAGTGAGTCGGGACAGGGAGAGACCCAGTACTTC.

This clone was seen only a few times. The chain combines TRBV7-2 with TRBJ2-1; D not resolved. Trimming pared 3 bases from V and 8 bases from J, leaving 5 bases between. Germline V CDR1 and CDR2: SGHTA, FQGNSA. The CDR3 spans 11 residues. CDR3 residues: CASSFYDEQFF. The CDR3 nucleotides read TGTGCCAGCAGCTTTTACGATGAGCAGTTCTTC.

The chain couples TRBV7-9 to TRBJ1-5, with D maybe TRBD1 (5 bases). The CDR3 has 14 residues. Trimming left V 1 base short and J 6 bases short, with 10 bases between. In germline, CDR1 is SEHNR, CDR2 FQNEAQ (reference sequence). The DNA of the CDR3 is TGTGCCAGCAGCTTAGTGGGGGACGGTCAGCCCCAGCATTTT. It specifies CASSLVGDGQPQHF. The whole variable domain, filled in from reference TRBV7-9 and TRBJ1-5, reads DTGVSQNPRHKITKRGQNVTFRCDPISEHNRLYWYRQTLGQGPEFLTYFQNEAQLEKSRLLSDRFSAERPKGSFSTLEIQRTEQGDSAMYLCASSLVGDGQPQHFGDGTRLSIL.

The V gene is TRBV5-4, the J gene TRBJ1-1; D unclear. The germline CDR1 and CDR2 sequences are SGHNT and YYREEE (reference sequence). V was pared by 4 bases and J by 5 bases, with 12 bases between. CDR3 length: 13 amino acids. As DNA, the CDR3 is TGTGCCAGCAGCCAGCAGTCAAATACTGAAGCTTTCTTT. This encodes CASSQQSNTEAFF.

The J gene is TRBJ2-5, the V gene TRBV4-1, with 7 positions matching TRBD1. V shed 3 bases and J 5 bases; nucleotides not matched to a gene: 3. The CDR3 has 13 amino acids. Germline V gives CDR1 MGHRA, CDR2 YSYEKL. The CDR3 protein is CASSHQGVETQYF. Written as DNA, the CDR3 is TGCGCCAGCAGCCATCAGGGGGTGGAGACCCAGTACTTC.

The chain links TRBV19 to TRBJ2-7; D might be TRBD1 or TRBD2, each matching 5 bases. The CDR3 totals 15 residues. Germline CDR1 is LNHDA and CDR2 is SQIVND (reference sequence). With 4 bases removed from V and 3 bases from J, the gap between germline ends came to 16 bases. This chain's CDR3 is CASSKTAGSIYEQYF. CDR3 nucleotides: TGTGCCAGTAGTAAGACCGCAGGGAGTATCTACGAGCAGTACTTC.